Listed here are 20 T cell receptor beta chains from one sample, sequenced in a study of cytomegalovirus exposure and HLA in healthy donors. PCR amplification relied on 60 Vbeta primers (plus 13 Jbeta primers). Libraries were prepared by immunoSEQ multiplex PCR; TCRdb keeps only in-frame clonotypes and omits some of them. The sample consists of about 57,000 clones, 83% of them appearing once. The specimen was PBMCs. The receptor set was obtained from a man aged 25 to 40 in good health and CMV-seronegative.

The chain recombines TRBV5-1 with TRBJ1-6; D perhaps matches TRBD1 (6 bases). There are 13 residues in the CDR3. Trimming removed 5 bases from V and 8 bases from J, with 11 bases in between. Germline V lookup: CDR1 SGHRS, CDR2 YFSETQ. The DNA of the CDR3 is TGCGCCAGCAGAGGACCAGGGGATTCACCCCTCCACTTT. This codes for CASRGPGDSPLHF.

This chain joins TRBV7-8 and TRBJ2-5; 9 nucleotides line up with TRBD2. This CDR3 comprises 16 residues. The J segment lost 5 bases and the V segment lost 1 base, leaving 8 bases of the junction unmatched. CDR1 is SGHVS, CDR2 FQNEAQ, per germline. DNA for the CDR3: TGTGCCAGCAGCTTAGGACTAGCGGAGAGGGAGGAGACCCAGTACTTC. Amino acid sequence: CASSLGLAEREETQYF. The complete variable domain, with remaining parts taken from reference TRBV7-8 and TRBJ2-5, reads GAGVSQSPRYKVAKRGQDVALRCDPISGHVSLFWYQQALGQGPEFLTYFQNEAQLDKSGLPSDRFFAERPEGSVSTLKIQRTQQEDSAVYLCASSLGLAEREETQYFGPGTRLLVL.

The rearrangement joins TRBV6-1 to TRBJ1-2; 7 bases line up with TRBD1. CDR3 length: 15 amino acids. Trimming cost V 5 bases and J 2 bases; bases outside gene matches: 8. CDR1 is MNHNS and CDR2 is SASEGT in the germline V gene. As DNA, the CDR3 is TGTGCCAGCAGTCATGGACAGGCCTCGAACTATGGCTACACCTTC. Amino acids: CASSHGQASNYGYTF.

The chain joins TRBV15 to TRBJ2-2; 9 bases agree with TRBD1. The CDR3 has 15 amino acids. Germline CDR1 is LNHNV and CDR2 is YYDKDF (reference sequence). With V trimmed by 3 bases and J by 7 bases, 6 bases remained unmatched. The CDR3 region is CATSRLGTGSGELFF. In nucleotides, the CDR3 is TGTGCCACCAGCAGGCTAGGGACAGGGAGCGGGGAGCTGTTTTTT.

J is TRBJ1-2 and V is TRBV4-2; D possibly corresponds to TRBD1 (6 bases). The CDR3 contains 16 residues. Between the trimmed V and J ends, which lost 0 bases and 7 bases, there was a span of 18 bases. Germline lookup yields CDR1 LGHNA and CDR2 YNFKEQ. In DNA form, the CDR3 reads TGTGCCAGCAGCCAAGAGGGGTGGGGGGGCATGGGTGGCTACACCTTC. It is translated as CASSQEGWGGMGGYTF.

This clone was seen a few times. The chain employs TRBV2 and TRBJ1-6, with D hard to call. CDR1 and CDR2 from the germline V gene are SNHLY and FYNNEI. V lost 4 bases and J 4 bases, leaving 11 bases between the germline ends. The CDR3 covers 15 residues. The DNA of the CDR3 is TGTGCCAGCAGTGGTACAGCTGATTATAATTCACCCCTCCACTTT. Its translation: CASSGTADYNSPLHF.

The chain combines TRBV7-9 with TRBJ1-2; the match to TRBD1 covers 8 bases. Germline CDR1 is SEHNR and CDR2 is FQNEAQ (reference sequence). This CDR3 has 14 amino acids. V lost 5 bases to trimming and J lost 4 bases; unmatched junction nucleotides: 6. CDR3 bases: TGTGCCAGCAGCCAAGCCGGGACAGGCTATGGCTACACCTTC. Amino acids: CASSQAGTGYGYTF.

This rearrangement joins TRBV27 to TRBJ1-1, with D possibly matching TRBD1 (5 bases). The CDR3 length is 15 residues. Germline CDR1 is MNHEY and CDR2 is SMNVEV (reference sequence). The germline V and J ends were trimmed by 0 bases and 1 base, with 9 bases remaining between them. The CDR3 is CASSLSRTGNTEAFF. CDR3 sequence (DNA): TGTGCCAGCAGTTTATCGAGAACAGGGAACACTGAAGCTTTCTTT.

The V call is TRBV2, the J call TRBJ1-1; tentative D call: TRBD1 (5 bases). Deletions cut 4 bases from V and 5 bases from J, with 14 bases between. Germline CDR1 SNHLY, CDR2 FYNNEI. This CDR3 has 14 residues. CDR3 coding DNA: TGTGCCAGCAGTGTTCGTCAGGGAGGGACTGAAGCTTTCTTT. This translates into CASSVRQGGTEAFF. Full variable domain (outside the CDR3, taken from reference TRBV2 and TRBJ1-1): EPEVTQTPSHQVTQMGQEVILRCVPISNHLYFYWYRQILGQKVEFLVSFYNNEISEKSEIFDDQFSVERPDGSNFTLKIRSTKLEDSAMYFCASSVRQGGTEAFFGQGTRLTVV.

V is TRBV5-1 and J is TRBJ2-5, with 10 nucleotides matching TRBD2. CDR1 and CDR2 (germline): SGHRS, YFSETQ. The CDR3 is 17 residues long. The trim removed 4 bases at V and 1 base at J, leaving 10 bases unmatched. The CDR3 DNA sequence: TGCGCCAGCAGCCGAATTACTAGCGGGGACCTCCAAGAGACCCAGTACTTC. As protein: CASSRITSGDLQETQYF.

The rearrangement joins TRBV19 to TRBJ2-5; D is possibly TRBD1 (6 bases). Trimming took off 7 bases at V and 5 bases at J, with 20 bases between the two ends. The germline gives CDR1 LNHDA, CDR2 SQIVND (reference sequence). CDR3 length equals 15 residues. The CDR3 DNA sequence: TGTGCCAGTACTACGAACCGGGGCAGGGGTGAGACCCAGTACTTC. Protein product: CASTTNRGRGETQYF.

The rearrangement joins TRBV6-5 to TRBJ2-1; D is ambiguous. The CDR3 has 12 residues. The V gene lost 6 bases and the J gene lost 5 bases, with 8 bases spanning the gap. From germline, CDR1 is MNHEY and CDR2 SVGAGI. CDR3 in amino acids: CASSLLDNEQFF. DNA of the CDR3: TGTGCCAGCAGCCTCTTAGACAATGAGCAGTTCTTC.

This chain's CDR3 is CASSIGSGDWDYNSPLHF. DNA of the CDR3: TGTGCCAGTAGTATTGGGTCAGGGGATTGGGACTATAATTCACCCCTCCACTTT. The J gene is TRBJ1-6, the V gene TRBV19, with D possibly TRBD1 on 6 matching bases. The CDR3 loop spans 18 amino acids. Looked up from germline, CDR1 is LNHDA and CDR2 is SQIVND (reference sequence). Trimming took 3 bases from V and 3 from J, leaving 18 bases between them.

This clone has a handful of counts. The chain links TRBV7-7 to TRBJ2-7; D gene ambiguous. Germline V lookup: CDR1 SSHAT, CDR2 FNYEAQ (reference sequence). Between the trimmed V and J ends, which lost 5 bases and 6 bases, there was a span of 14 bases. This CDR3 comprises 13 residues. The DNA for the CDR3 is TGTGCCAGCAGCGAGCTGATAAGTAGCGAGCAGTACTTC. This translates into CASSELISSEQYF.

The chain links TRBV15 to TRBJ1-2, with D maybe TRBD1 (5 bases). With 1 base removed from V and 10 bases from J, the gap between germline ends came to 16 bases. CDR1 and CDR2 from the germline V gene are LNHNV and YYDKDF (reference sequence). This CDR3 has 14 residues. The CDR3: CATSRGGGAGDYTF. The CDR3 bases are TGTGCCACCAGCAGAGGAGGTGGAGCGGGGGACTACACCTTC.

V gene TRBV13 combines with J gene TRBJ2-7; D may be TRBD2 (5 bases). CDR3 size: 15 residues. V was cut by 5 bases and J by 0 bases, with 14 bases left in between. The germline V gene encodes CDR1 PRHDT and CDR2 FYEKMQ (reference sequence). The CDR3 sequence is CASSPAGIASYEQYF. CDR3 DNA sequence: TGTGCCAGCAGCCCCGCCGGGATTGCCTCCTACGAGCAGTACTTC.

V and J are TRBV27 and TRBJ2-7; a possible D gene is TRBD2 (5 bases). The CDR3 totals 16 residues. Germline V gene data show CDR1 as MNHEY and CDR2 as SMNVEV (reference sequence). The germline V and J ends were trimmed by 5 bases and 2 bases, with 19 bases remaining between them. The CDR3 DNA is TGTGCCAGCAGTCCAGTCTCCTCTTTCGGGGCCTACGAGCAGTACTTC. It specifies CASSPVSSFGAYEQYF.

The chain carries TRBV5-1 and TRBJ2-2; D not resolved. Trimming took 4 bases from V and 6 from J, leaving 19 bases between them. The CDR3 is 16 amino acids. The V gene's germline CDR1 is SGHRS and CDR2 YFSETQ. In nucleotides, the CDR3 is TGCGCCAGCAGCGGGCAGGCACTCCTTAGTTCCGGGGAGCTGTTTTTT. Its protein product is CASSGQALLSSGELFF.

The rearrangement uses TRBV2 and TRBJ1-5; D might be TRBD1 (6 bases). Germline V gene data show CDR1 as SNHLY and CDR2 as FYNNEI. This CDR3 spans 16 amino acids. The V gene lost 7 bases and the J gene lost 2 bases, with 18 bases spanning the gap. CDR3 DNA: TGTGCCAGCAACGGTGGGGGGGGCAGTCGCAATCAGCCCCAGCATTTT. This translates into CASNGGGGSRNQPQHF.

As for this clone: An end of the junction does not agree with germline; a read error may underlie this. Within the sample, other DNA sequences also encode this same CDR3. Here the CDR3 DNA reads TGCGCCAGCAGTTTTAGCTATAGAGGTGCCTACGAGCAGTACTTC. Its translation is CASSFSYRGAYEQYF. The V call is TRBV27, the J call TRBJ2-7; D unresolved. Germline values: CDR1 MNHEY, CDR2 SMNVEV (reference sequence). This CDR3 is built from 15 residues.